Each of the 18 T cell receptor beta chains below was sequenced from the same sample in a study of cytomegalovirus exposure and HLA in healthy donors. PCR employed 60 Vbeta and 13 Jbeta primers. Profiled with immunoSEQ multiplex PCR; TCRdb holds only in-frame clones, not every one. The sample's table shows just over 200,000 clones. The sample consisted of PBMCs. Receptors originate from a girl aged 2 to 10 in good health and CMV-seropositive.

The V and J genes are TRBV28 and TRBJ1-1, with 7 positions matching TRBD1. After removal of 4 bases from V and 3 bases from J, the junction contained 2 bases not matched to a gene. The CDR3 loop spans 13 amino acids. From germline, CDR1 is MDHEN and CDR2 SYDVKM. The CDR3 is CASSYRGYTEAFF. DNA of the CDR3: TGTGCCAGCAGTTACAGGGGATACACTGAAGCTTTCTTT.

This chain connects TRBV5-1 to TRBJ1-3, with TRBD1 identical over 10 bases. The CDR3 extends over 17 amino acids. V lost 4 bases to trimming and J lost 1 base; unmatched junction nucleotides: 8. The germline CDR1 and CDR2 sequences are SGHRS and YFSETQ. DNA for the CDR3: TGCGCCAGCAGCATGGGACAGGGGAGAGGGTCTGGAAACACCATATATTTT. Translated: CASSMGQGRGSGNTIYF.

The CDR3 coding sequence is TGTGCCAGCAGCTACTGGACTAGTCGGGAGACCCAGTACTTC. It encodes CASSYWTSRETQYF. This chain uses TRBV5-4 with TRBJ2-5; TRBD2 agrees at 7 bases. Per the germline V gene, CDR1 is SGHNT and CDR2 is YYREEE (reference sequence). The CDR3 is 14 residues long. V was pared by 3 bases and J by 5 bases, with 7 bases of the junction left unmatched. The full variable domain, rest sourced from reference TRBV5-4 and TRBJ2-5, is ETGVTQSPTHLIKTRGQQVTLRCSSQSGHNTVSWYQQALGQGPQFIFQYYREEENGRGNFPPRFSGLQFPNYSSELNVNALELDDSALYLCASSYWTSRETQYFGPGTRLLVL.

This sequence joins TRBV10-2 and TRBJ2-5; D is unresolved. The CDR3 runs to 10 residues. Trimming removed 5 bases at V and 11 bases at J, with 9 bases between. Germline V gene lookup returns CDR1 WSHSY and CDR2 SAAADI. The CDR3 sequence is CASSLEEQYF. The CDR3 DNA reads as TGCGCCAGCAGTTTAGAGGAGCAGTACTTC.

The chain links TRBV5-4 to TRBJ2-1; 14 bases agree with TRBD2. Trimming removed 3 bases from V and 10 bases from J; junction bases left unmatched: 6. Germline V gives CDR1 SGHNT, CDR2 YYREEE (reference sequence). The CDR3 contains 15 residues. CDR3 sequence reads: CASSWGLAGAGEQFF. CDR3 sequence (DNA): TGTGCCAGCAGCTGGGGACTAGCGGGAGCTGGGGAGCAGTTCTTC.

This CDR3 is CASSLSTGQGFTEAFF. CDR3 DNA: TGTGCCAGCAGTTTGTCGACCGGACAGGGGTTCACTGAAGCTTTCTTT. This rearrangement joins TRBV27 to TRBJ1-1; 9 nucleotides agree with TRBD1. Germline V gene sequence: CDR1 MNHEY, CDR2 SMNVEV (reference sequence). The CDR3 runs 16 residues. V gave up 3 bases and J gave up 4 bases; unmatched junction bases: 9.

The V gene is TRBV7-2, the J gene TRBJ2-7; D is uncertain. The CDR3 is made up of 12 amino acids. Germline CDR1 is SGHTA and CDR2 is FQGNSA. V lost 5 bases and J 2 bases, leaving 7 bases between the germline ends. In nucleotides, the CDR3 is TGTGCCAGCAGCCCCGTCCCCTACGAGCAGTACTTC. Protein: CASSPVPYEQYF.

J is TRBJ2-1 and V is TRBV19; TRBD2 might be the D (6 bases). V lost 5 bases to trimming and J lost 6 bases, with 11 bases between them. Per germline, CDR1 LNHDA and CDR2 SQIVND (reference sequence). This CDR3 has 13 amino acids. DNA of the CDR3: TGTGCCAGTAGTGGTGCGGGGCTCAATGAGCAGTTCTTC. Translated, it gives CASSGAGLNEQFF.

The chain has TRBV7-8 and TRBJ1-2, with 9 bases identical to TRBD1. Germline V gene data show CDR1 as SGHVS and CDR2 as FQNEAQ. After removal of 5 bases from V and 8 bases from J, the junction contained 6 bases not matched to a gene. The CDR3 length is 13 residues. CDR3 nucleotides: TGTGCCAGCAGCACCAGGACAGGGGACGGCTACACCTTC. This sequence encodes CASSTRTGDGYTF.

V gene TRBV29-1 combines with J gene TRBJ2-7; a possible D gene is TRBD2 (5 bases). V dropped 4 bases and J dropped 3 bases, with 7 bases sitting between them. This CDR3 is built from 11 residues. Germline lookup yields CDR1 SQVTM and CDR2 ANQGSEA. The CDR3 reads CSVVEGYEQYF. As DNA, the CDR3 is TGCAGCGTTGTTGAGGGCTACGAGCAGTACTTC.

V gene TRBV19 combines with J gene TRBJ1-1; 8 nucleotides agree with TRBD1. CDR3 length: 15 residues. V gave up 4 bases and J gave up 5 bases; unmatched junction bases: 9. Germline V gives CDR1 LNHDA, CDR2 SQIVND (reference sequence). For the CDR3, the DNA is TGTGCCAGTAGTAGAGAACAGGGGGAAGGGACTGAAGCTTTCTTT. Protein product: CASSREQGEGTEAFF.

The genes are TRBV4-2 and TRBJ2-3, with 9 bases that match TRBD2. Germline CDR1 and CDR2: LGHNA and YNFKEQ. This CDR3 has 16 amino acids. The trim removed 2 bases at V and 0 bases at J, leaving 3 bases unmatched. The CDR3 coding sequence is TGTGCCAGCAGCCAACTGGGACTAGCTAGCACAGATACGCAGTATTTT. Its protein product is CASSQLGLASTDTQYF.

This chain joins TRBV7-9 and TRBJ1-2; 12 positions match TRBD1. The germline CDR1 and CDR2 sequences are SEHNR and FQNEAQ (reference sequence). The CDR3 sequence is 15 residues long. V lost 5 bases and J lost 6; bases outside the gene matches: 7. This CDR3 is CASSERDRGRDGYTF. The CDR3 DNA sequence: TGTGCCAGCAGCGAACGGGACAGGGGGCGTGATGGCTACACCTTC.

The gene calls are TRBV11-2 and TRBJ2-5, with 9 bases that match TRBD2. The CDR3 length is 15 residues. The trim removed 1 base at V and 5 bases at J, leaving 5 bases unmatched. Germline V gives CDR1 SGHAT, CDR2 FQNNGV. In DNA, the CDR3 is TGTGCCAGCAGCTTAGTGGTAGCGGGGGTTGAGACCCAGTACTTC. Translation: CASSLVVAGVETQYF.

This sequence joins TRBV29-1 and TRBJ2-7; 8 positions agree with TRBD1. With V trimmed by 3 bases and J by 2 bases, 15 bases remained unmatched. The CDR3 is 17 amino acids. Germline values: CDR1 SQVTM, CDR2 ANQGSEA. The CDR3 region has the DNA TGCAGCGTTGAGGGCAGGGGGCGCCTCGGGGAGGCCTACGAGCAGTACTTC. This codes for CSVEGRGRLGEAYEQYF.

The chain links TRBV14 to TRBJ2-1, with TRBD2 matching 9 bases. Germline loops: CDR1 SGHDN, CDR2 FVKESK. CDR3 length: 17 amino acids. The V gene end was trimmed by 0 bases and the J gene end by 6 bases; junction bases not matched to a gene: 9. CDR3 sequence reads: CASSQDKRTSVSNEQFF. The CDR3 bases are TGTGCCAGCAGCCAAGATAAGAGGACTAGCGTCTCCAATGAGCAGTTCTTC.

The chain employs TRBV6-1 and TRBJ2-2, with D possibly matching TRBD2 (5 bases). Trimming took off 6 bases at V and 5 bases at J, with 13 bases between the two ends. The CDR3 sequence is 14 residues long. Germline-derived CDR1 and CDR2 are MNHNS and SASEGT. The CDR3 is CASRSVGETGELFF. The CDR3, as DNA: TGTGCCAGCAGGTCCGTCGGGGAGACCGGGGAGCTGTTTTTT.

The chain links TRBV28 to TRBJ2-7; tentatively, D is TRBD1 (7 bases). The germline V gene has CDR1 MDHEN and CDR2 SYDVKM. This CDR3 spans 15 amino acids. V was clipped by 8 bases and J by 4 bases, with 21 bases between them. The CDR3 DNA is TGTGCCAGCGGGGGGCAGGGGGGTGGGCTGTACGAGCAGTACTTC. This encodes CASGGQGGGLYEQYF.